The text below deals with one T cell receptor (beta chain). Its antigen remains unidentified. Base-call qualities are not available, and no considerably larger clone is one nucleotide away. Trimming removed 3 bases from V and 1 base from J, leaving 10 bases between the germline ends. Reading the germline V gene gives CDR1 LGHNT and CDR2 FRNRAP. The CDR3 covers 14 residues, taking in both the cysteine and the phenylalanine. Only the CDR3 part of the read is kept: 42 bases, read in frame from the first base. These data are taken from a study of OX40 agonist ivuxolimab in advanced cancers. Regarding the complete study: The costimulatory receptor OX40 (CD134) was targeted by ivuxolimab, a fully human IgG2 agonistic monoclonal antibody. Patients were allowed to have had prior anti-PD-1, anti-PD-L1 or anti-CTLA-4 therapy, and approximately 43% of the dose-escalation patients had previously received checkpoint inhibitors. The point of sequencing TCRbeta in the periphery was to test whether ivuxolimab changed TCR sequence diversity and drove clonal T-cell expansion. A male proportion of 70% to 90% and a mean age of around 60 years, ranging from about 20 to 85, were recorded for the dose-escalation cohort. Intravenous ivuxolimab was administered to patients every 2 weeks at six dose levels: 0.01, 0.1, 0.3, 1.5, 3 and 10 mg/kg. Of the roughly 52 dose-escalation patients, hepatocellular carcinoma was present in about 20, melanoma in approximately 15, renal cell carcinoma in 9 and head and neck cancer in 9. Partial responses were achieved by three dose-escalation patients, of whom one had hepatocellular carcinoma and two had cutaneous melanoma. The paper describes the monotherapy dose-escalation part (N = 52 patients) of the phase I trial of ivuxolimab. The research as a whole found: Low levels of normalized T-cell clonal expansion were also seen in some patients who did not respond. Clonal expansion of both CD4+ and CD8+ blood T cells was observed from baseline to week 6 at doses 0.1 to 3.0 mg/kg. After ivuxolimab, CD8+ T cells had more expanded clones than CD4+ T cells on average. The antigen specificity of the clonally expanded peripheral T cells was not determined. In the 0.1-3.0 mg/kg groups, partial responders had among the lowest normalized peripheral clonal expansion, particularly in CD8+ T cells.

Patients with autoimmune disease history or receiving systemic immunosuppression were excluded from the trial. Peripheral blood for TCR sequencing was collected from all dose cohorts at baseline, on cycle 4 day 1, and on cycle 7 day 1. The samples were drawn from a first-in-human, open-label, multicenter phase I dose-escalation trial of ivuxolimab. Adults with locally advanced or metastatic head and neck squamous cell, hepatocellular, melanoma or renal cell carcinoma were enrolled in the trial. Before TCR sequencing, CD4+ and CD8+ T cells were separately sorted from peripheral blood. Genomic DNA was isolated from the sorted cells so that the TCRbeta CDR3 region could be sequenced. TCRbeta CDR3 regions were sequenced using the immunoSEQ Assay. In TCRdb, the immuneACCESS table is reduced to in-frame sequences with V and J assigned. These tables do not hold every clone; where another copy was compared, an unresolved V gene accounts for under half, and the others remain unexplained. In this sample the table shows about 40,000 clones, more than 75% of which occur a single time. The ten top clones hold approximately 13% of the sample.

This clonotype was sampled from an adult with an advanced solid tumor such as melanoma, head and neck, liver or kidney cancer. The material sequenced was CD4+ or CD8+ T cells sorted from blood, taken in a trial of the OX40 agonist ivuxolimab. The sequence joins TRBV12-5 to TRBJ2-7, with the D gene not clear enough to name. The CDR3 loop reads CASGFGSVSYEQYF. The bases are TGTGCTAGTGGTTTTGGGTCCGTTTCCTACGAGCAGTACTTC. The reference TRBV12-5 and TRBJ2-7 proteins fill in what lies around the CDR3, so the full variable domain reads DARVTQTPRHKVTEMGQEVTMRCQPILGHNTVFWYRQTMMQGLELLAYFRNRAPLDDSGMPKDRFSAEMPDATLATLKIQPSEPRDSAVYFCASGFGSVSYEQYFGPGTRLTVT.